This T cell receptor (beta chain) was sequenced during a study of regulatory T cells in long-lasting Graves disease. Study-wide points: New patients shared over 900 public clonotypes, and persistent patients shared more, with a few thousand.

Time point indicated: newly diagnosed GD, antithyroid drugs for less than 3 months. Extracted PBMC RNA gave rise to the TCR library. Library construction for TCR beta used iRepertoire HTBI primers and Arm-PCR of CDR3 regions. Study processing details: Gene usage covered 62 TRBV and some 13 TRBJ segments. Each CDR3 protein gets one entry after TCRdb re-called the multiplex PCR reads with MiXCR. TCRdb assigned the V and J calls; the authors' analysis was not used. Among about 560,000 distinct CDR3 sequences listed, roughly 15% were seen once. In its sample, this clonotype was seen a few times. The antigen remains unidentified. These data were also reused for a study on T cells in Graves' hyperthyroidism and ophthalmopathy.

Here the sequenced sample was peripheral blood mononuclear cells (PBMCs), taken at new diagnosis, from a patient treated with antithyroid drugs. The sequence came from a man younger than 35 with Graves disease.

CDR3 in DNA: TGCAGTGCTTGGACTAGCGGCGAGCAGTACTTC. This sequence encodes CSAWTSGEQYF. This rearrangement joins TRBV20-1 to TRBJ2-7, with 10 bases matching TRBD2. The CDR3 contains 11 residues. Germline CDR1 DFQATT, CDR2 SNEGSKA (reference sequence). Losses at the gene ends were 5 bases for V and 6 bases for J; bases not matched to a gene: 1.